The rows below give T cell receptor beta chains drawn from one sample of a study of post-analysis software for immune sequencing data. Each CDR3 protein gets one entry after TCRdb re-called the PCR reads with MiXCR. Of hundreds of thousands of distinct CDR3 sequences detected, approximately 53% appear once; the ten largest clones hold approximately 4.4%. Sample: blood. Every receptor here comes from a girl aged 10 to 17 with multiple sclerosis. Both conserved end residues are part of each CDR3. A D gene is named only where the DNA matches it firmly. Size is stated for part of the rows, as once, few or many counts, or as a class when the clone is expanded.

once,.,TRBV7-9,TRBJ1-2,TGTGCCAGCAGCCAACGACAGGACCTTAACTATGGCTACACCTTC,CASSQRQDLNYGYTF
.,.,TRBV20-1,TRBJ2-7,TGCAGTGCTAGAGTGGAGCGTACCTCCTACGAGCAGTACTTC,CSARVERTSYEQYF
few,.,TRBV9,TRBJ2-3,TGTGCCAGCAGCCCGTTTGGCGGTAGCACAGATACGCAGTATTTT,CASSPFGGSTDTQYF
few,.,TRBV29-1,TRBJ2-7,TGCAGCGTTGTGTTAGGGACCTACGAGCAGTACTTC,CSVVLGTYEQYF
.,.,TRBV7-6,TRBJ2-1,TGTGCCAGCAGCTTACTTAGCGGAGTCTCCTACAATGAGCAGTTCTTC,CASSLLSGVSYNEQFF
few,.,TRBV29-1,TRBJ2-1,TGCAGCTGGAACCGGAGGCTCCGCTCCAATGAGCAGTTCTTC,CSWNRRLRSNEQFF
.,.,TRBV15,TRBJ2-6,TGTGCCACCAGCAGTCTCCCCGGACGGGGGCTGCTAAGGGCCAACGTCCTGACTTTC,CATSSLPGRGLLRANVLTF
.,.,TRBV7-9,TRBJ1-2,TGTGCCAGCAGTCTGCGATCTGGCTACACCTTC,CASSLRSGYTF
many,TRBD2,TRBV29-1,TRBJ2-3,TGCAGCTCGACGGCCCCGGGAGGGCCCACAGATACGCAGTATTTT,CSSTAPGGPTDTQYF
few,.,TRBV3-1,TRBJ2-7,TGTGCCAGCAGCCGAGGGGTAGGCTACGAGCAGTACTTC,CASSRGVGYEQYF
few,TRBD2,TRBV7-9,TRBJ2-3,TGTGCCAGCAGCATCCAGCGGGAGCTCCGCCCTAGCACAGATACGCAGTATTTT,CASSIQRELRPSTDTQYF
.,.,TRBV7-2,TRBJ2-2,TGTGCCAGCAGGATACCGGACCTACCCACCGGGGAGCTGTTTTTT,CASRIPDLPTGELFF
.,.,TRBV6-5,TRBJ2-1,TGTGCCAGCAGTTACTCGGGGTGGCGGTACAATGAGCAGTTCTTC,CASSYSGWRYNEQFF
.,.,TRBV6-5,TRBJ1-3,TGTGCCAGCAGTTACTCAACAGGATCCTACTCTGGAAACACCATATATTTT,CASSYSTGSYSGNTIYF
.,.,TRBV29-1,TRBJ1-4,TGCAGCGTTGTGCGGGAACCGGGGGAAAAACTGTTTTTT,CSVVREPGEKLFF
.,.,TRBV13,TRBJ2-4,TGTGCCAGCAGCTTAAGACTCGGTGGGCCAAAAAACATTCAGTACTTC,CASSLRLGGPKNIQYF
few,.,TRBV5-1,TRBJ2-5,TGCGCCAGCAGCCGAGCCGGGACACAGCAAGAGACCCAGTACTTC,CASSRAGTQQETQYF
.,.,TRBV20-1,TRBJ2-5,TGCAGTGCTGGGATCGAGACCCAGTACTTC,CSAGIETQYF
.,.,TRBV6-5,TRBJ2-5,TGTGCCAGCAGTTACTCGATTGGGGCTGAGACCCAGTACTTC,CASSYSIGAETQYF
.,TRBD1,TRBV12-3/TRBV12-4,TRBJ2-5,TGTGCCAGCAGTCCCGGAAAGACAGGGCCCCAAGAGACCCAGTACTTC,CASSPGKTGPQETQYF
once,TRBD1,TRBV12-3/TRBV12-4,TRBJ2-1,TGTGCCAGCATCTTAGGGACCGGGACAGGGTTTGGTGAGCAGTTCTTC,CASILGTGTGFGEQFF
.,.,TRBV20-1,TRBJ1-5,TGCAGTGCTACATTAGGACAGAGCAATCAGCCCCAGCATTTT,CSATLGQSNQPQHF
few,.,TRBV7-2,TRBJ1-5,TGTGCCAGCAGCTTAGGGCTGAATAGCAATCAGCCCCAGCATTTT,CASSLGLNSNQPQHF
.,.,TRBV29-1,TRBJ1-2,TGCAGCGTGGACACTCGGGGACGGGAAGGGAGCTATGGCTACACCTTC,CSVDTRGREGSYGYTF
.,TRBD1,TRBV10-3,TRBJ2-7,TGTGCCGTCAGGGGGGACAGGGCCTACGAGCAGTACTTC,CAVRGDRAYEQYF